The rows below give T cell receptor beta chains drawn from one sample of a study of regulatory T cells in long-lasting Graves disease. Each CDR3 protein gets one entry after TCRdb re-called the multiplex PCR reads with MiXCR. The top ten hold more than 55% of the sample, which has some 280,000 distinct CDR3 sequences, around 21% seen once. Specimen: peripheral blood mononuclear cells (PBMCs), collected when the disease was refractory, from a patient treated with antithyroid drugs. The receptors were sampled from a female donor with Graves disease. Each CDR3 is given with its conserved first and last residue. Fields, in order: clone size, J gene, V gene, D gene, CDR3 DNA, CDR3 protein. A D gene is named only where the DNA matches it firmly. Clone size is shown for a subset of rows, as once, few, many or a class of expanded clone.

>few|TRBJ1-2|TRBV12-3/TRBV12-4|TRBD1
TGTGCCAGCAGCTTGGAAGCGCCAGGGGGAGGCTACACCTTC
CASSLEAPGGGYTF
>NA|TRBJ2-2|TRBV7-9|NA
TGTGCCAGCAGCTTAGGCGACTACACCGGGGAGCTGTTTTTT
CASSLGDYTGELFF
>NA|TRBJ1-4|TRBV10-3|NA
TGTGCCATCAACGGGGATAATGAAAAACTGTTTTTT
CAINGDNEKLFF
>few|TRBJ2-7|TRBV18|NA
TGTGCCAGCTCACCAAACCGACAGGCCTTCGACGAGCAGTACTTC
CASSPNRQAFDEQYF
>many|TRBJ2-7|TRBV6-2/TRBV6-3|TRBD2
TGTGCCAGCAGTTCCAGCGGGGCAACCTACGAGCAGTACTTC
CASSSSGATYEQYF
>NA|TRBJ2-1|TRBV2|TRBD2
TGTGCCAGCAGTGTCTTAGCGGGAGGGTACAATGAGCAGTTCTTC
CASSVLAGGYNEQFF
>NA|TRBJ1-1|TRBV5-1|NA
TGCGCCAGCAGCTTCGACGGATCGAGGACTGAAGCTTTCTTT
CASSFDGSRTEAFF
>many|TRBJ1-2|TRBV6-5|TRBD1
TGTGCCAGCAGTTACCAGGGACAGGGGTTCGGCTATGGCTACACCTTC
CASSYQGQGFGYGYTF
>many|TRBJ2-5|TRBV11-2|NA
TGTGCCAGCAGCTTAGAGGGCCCAAGGGAGGAGACCCAGTACTTC
CASSLEGPREETQYF
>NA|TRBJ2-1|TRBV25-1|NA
TGTGCCAGCAGTGAAAGGGGGGGTGCCTACAATGAGCAGTTCTTC
CASSERGGAYNEQFF
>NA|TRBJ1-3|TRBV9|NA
TGTGCCAGCAGCCCCAACCAGGCAGCTGGAAACACCATATATTTT
CASSPNQAAGNTIYF
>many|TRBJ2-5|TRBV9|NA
TGTGCCAGCAGCGTAGACTGGAGAGAGACCCAGTACTTC
CASSVDWRETQYF
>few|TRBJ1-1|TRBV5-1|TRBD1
TGCGCCAGCAGCTCTCACAGGGGAACCTACACTGAAGCTTTCTTT
CASSSHRGTYTEAFF
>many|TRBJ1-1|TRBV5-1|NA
TGTGCCAGCAGCTTAGCGGAGAACACTGAAGCTTTCTTT
CASSLAENTEAFF
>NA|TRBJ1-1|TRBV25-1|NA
TGTGCCAGCAGTGAATACGGGAACACTGAAGCTTTCTTT
CASSEYGNTEAFF
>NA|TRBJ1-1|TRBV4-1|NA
TGCGCCAGCAGCCAAGTTAGGGTGACAGCGAACACTGAAGCTTTCTTT
CASSQVRVTANTEAFF
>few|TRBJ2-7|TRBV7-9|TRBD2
TGTGCCAGCAGCTTCCCCACTAGCGGGAGGGCCCACGAGCAGTACTTC
CASSFPTSGRAHEQYF
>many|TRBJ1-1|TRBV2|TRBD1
TGTGCCAGCATCCAGGGGGAGAGCACTGAAGCTTTCTTT
CASIQGESTEAFF
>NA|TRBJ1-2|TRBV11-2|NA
TGTGCCAGTAGCCGACAGACCTCTAACTATGGCTACACCTTC
CASSRQTSNYGYTF
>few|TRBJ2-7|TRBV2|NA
TGTGCCAGCAGCTTCGGGATTTCCTACGAGCAGTACTTC
CASSFGISYEQYF
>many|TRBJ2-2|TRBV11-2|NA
TGTGCCAGCAGCAAACAGGGAGGAGGCACCGGGGAGCTGTTTTTT
CASSKQGGGTGELFF
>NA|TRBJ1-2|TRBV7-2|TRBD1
TGTGCCAGCAGCCCCGACAGGGGGCAGGGAGGCTACACCTTC
CASSPDRGQGGYTF
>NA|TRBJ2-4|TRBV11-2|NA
TGTGCCAGCAGCGACGGACTCGTAGCCAAAAACATTCAGTACTTC
CASSDGLVAKNIQYF
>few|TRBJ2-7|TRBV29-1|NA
TGCAGCGTTGAATTGGAGGGTTACGAGCAGTACTTC
CSVELEGYEQYF
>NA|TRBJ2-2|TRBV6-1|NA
TGTGCCAGCAGTAGTACAGAAGTCACCGGGGAGCTGTTTTTT
CASSSTEVTGELFF
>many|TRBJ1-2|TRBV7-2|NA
TGTGCCAGCAGCCCACAGGCCTATTTTGATGGCTACACCTTC
CASSPQAYFDGYTF
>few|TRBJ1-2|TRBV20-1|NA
TGCAGTGCCCCATCACAAGAAGGTGGCTACACCTTC
CSAPSQEGGYTF
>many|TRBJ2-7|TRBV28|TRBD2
TGTGCCAGCAGCGACGGGATAGCGTCGGTGGGAGGGGTCGAGCAGTACTTC
CASSDGIASVGGVEQYF
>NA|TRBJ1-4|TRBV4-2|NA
TGTGCCAGCAGCCAAGCCTCAGACCCCTGGAGTGAAAAACTGTTTTTT
CASSQASDPWSEKLFF